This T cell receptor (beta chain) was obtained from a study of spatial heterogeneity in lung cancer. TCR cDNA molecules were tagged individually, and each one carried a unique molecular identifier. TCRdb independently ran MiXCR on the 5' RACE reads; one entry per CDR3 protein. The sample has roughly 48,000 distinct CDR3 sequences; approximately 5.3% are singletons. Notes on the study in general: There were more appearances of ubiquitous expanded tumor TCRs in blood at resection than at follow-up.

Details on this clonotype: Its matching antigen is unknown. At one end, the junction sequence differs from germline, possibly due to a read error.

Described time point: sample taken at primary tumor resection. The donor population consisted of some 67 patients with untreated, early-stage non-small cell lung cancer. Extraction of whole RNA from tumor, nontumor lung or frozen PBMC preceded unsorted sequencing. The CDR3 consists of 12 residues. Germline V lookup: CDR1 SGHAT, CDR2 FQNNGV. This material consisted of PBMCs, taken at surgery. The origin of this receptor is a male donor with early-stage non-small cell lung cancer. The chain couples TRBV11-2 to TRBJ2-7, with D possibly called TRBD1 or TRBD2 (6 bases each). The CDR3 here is CASSLPGGTKAF. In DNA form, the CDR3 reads TGTGCCAGCAGCCTGCCCGGAGGGACAAAAGCCTTC.